Following are 13 T cell receptor beta chains from one sample sequenced in a study of the immune and genomic landscape of osteosarcoma. Primary, local recurrence and metastasis osteosarcoma tumors were taken after treatment from poor-prognosis patients. Repertoires were generated with immunoSEQ multiplex PCR, while TCRdb's copy carries only in-frame clones and drops some. The table lists around 6,800 clones, approximately 64% of them singletons. Material: osteosarcoma tumor tissue from the lung. These receptor sequences come from a human donor with osteosarcoma.

This clone was counted between two and nine times. The J gene is TRBJ2-7, the V gene TRBV27, with 7 nucleotides matching TRBD1. This CDR3 spans 14 amino acids. V lost 6 bases, J lost 0 bases, and 5 bases stayed unmatched. Per the germline V gene, CDR1 is MNHEY and CDR2 is SMNVEV (reference sequence). The CDR3 coding sequence is TGTGCCAGCAGCGGACAGGCGTCCTCCTACGAGCAGTACTTC. This translates into CASSGQASSYEQYF.

The gene calls are TRBV6-5 and TRBJ1-2; D unresolved. The CDR3 runs to 14 residues. Germline V CDR1 and CDR2: MNHEY, SVGAGI. V lost 5 bases, J lost 3 bases, and 13 bases lay in between. The CDR3 DNA follows: TGTGCCAGCAGTGCCCGGACGGCTCACTATGGCTACACCTTC. Translation gives CASSARTAHYGYTF.

The rearrangement links TRBV19 to TRBJ1-1; the D gene is possibly TRBD1 (5 bases). The CDR3 covers 13 residues. Trimming pared 9 bases from V and 4 bases from J, leaving 15 bases between. Germline CDR1 is LNHDA and CDR2 is SQIVND (reference sequence). The CDR3 bases are TGTGCCAGCCGTCAGGGTTCTGGCACTGAAGCTTTCTTT. Its translation: CASRQGSGTEAFF.

Points on this clone: Other DNA sequences from this sample encode an identical CDR3 as well. V is TRBV29-1 and J is TRBJ1-1; unclear D gene. This CDR3 region has 12 residues. Germline CDR1 is SQVTM and CDR2 is ANQGSEA. V was trimmed by 4 bases and J by 4 bases, leaving 10 bases between them. The CDR3 nucleotides are TGCAGCGTTGGGACTCCACGCACTGAAGCTTTCTTT. Its protein product is CSVGTPRTEAFF.

The rearrangement joins TRBV4-3 to TRBJ1-1; D is undetermined. This CDR3 has 15 residues. V lost 4 bases, J lost 0 bases, and 12 bases lay in between. Germline V lookup: CDR1 LGHNA, CDR2 YSLEER. CDR3 amino acids: CASSRSREMNTEAFF. In DNA form, the CDR3 reads TGCGCCAGCAGCCGGAGCCGGGAGATGAACACTGAAGCTTTCTTT.

This chain links TRBV7-2 with TRBJ2-7, with D perhaps TRBD2 (6 bases). Trimming left V 3 bases short and J 5 bases short, with 14 bases between. Germline-derived CDR1 and CDR2 are SGHTA and FQGNSA. The CDR3 sequence is 14 residues long. The DNA of the CDR3 is TGTGCCAGCAGCTTCGGGAGTAGAGTCGACGAGCAGTACTTC. It encodes CASSFGSRVDEQYF.

By frequency in the sample, this clone is medium-sized. The rearrangement joins TRBV15 to TRBJ1-4; D is possibly TRBD1 (5 bases). V gave up 3 bases and J gave up 7 bases, with 12 bases separating them. Germline lookup yields CDR1 LNHNV and CDR2 YYDKDF (reference sequence). This CDR3 has 14 amino acids. The CDR3 sequence is CATSRSRDAEKLFF. CDR3 sequence (DNA): TGTGCCACCAGCAGGAGCAGGGACGCTGAAAAACTGTTTTTT.

The chain employs TRBV9 and TRBJ2-1; 10 bases are a match to TRBD2. Losses at the gene ends were 5 bases for V and 5 bases for J; bases not matched to a gene: 7. The germline CDR1 and CDR2 sequences are SGDLS and YYNGEE. The CDR3 consists of 15 residues. CDR3 DNA: TGTGCCAGCAGTGAAGCGGGAGGGTCTCACAATGAGCAGTTCTTC. Protein product: CASSEAGGSHNEQFF.

The V and J genes are TRBV10-3 and TRBJ2-1; 8 bases are a match to TRBD2. Per germline, CDR1 ENHRY and CDR2 SYGVKD. The CDR3 runs to 16 residues. With 4 bases clipped from V and 2 bases from J, the junction kept 7 bases outside the gene matches. CDR3 sequence reads: CAISVWGGLAYNEQFF. For the CDR3, the DNA is TGTGCCATCAGTGTTTGGGGGGGACTAGCCTACAATGAGCAGTTCTTC.

The genes are TRBV11-2 and TRBJ1-1; 7 bases map to TRBD1. The junction had 4 bases not matched to a gene; V was cut back by 1 base and J by 2 bases. From germline, CDR1 is SGHAT and CDR2 FQNNGV. The CDR3 covers 15 residues. CDR3 sequence (DNA): TGTGCCAGCAGCTTAGGGACAGGCGGCAACACTGAAGCTTTCTTT. Its translation: CASSLGTGGNTEAFF.

Details on this clone: With a much larger clone just one base away, this may be a read error. The sample contains more than one DNA sequence encoding this CDR3. The genes are TRBV10-3 and TRBJ2-2, with D unclear. V was pared by 4 bases and J by 6 bases, with 6 bases between. In germline, CDR1 is ENHRY, CDR2 SYGVKD. There are 12 residues in the CDR3. The DNA for the CDR3 is TGTGCCATCAGTGGGGTCCCCGGGGAGCTGTTTTTT. It codes for CAISGVPGELFF.

The sample holds a few counts of this clone. The V call is TRBV28, the J call TRBJ1-2; a possible D gene is TRBD1 (5 bases). The length of the CDR3 is 13 residues. The germline V gene encodes CDR1 MDHEN and CDR2 SYDVKM. V was trimmed by 2 bases and J by 7 bases, leaving 11 bases between them. The CDR3 bases are TGTGCCAGCAGTTTAGGAGGGGTCGGTGGCTACACCTTC. Translated, it gives CASSLGGVGGYTF.

V is TRBV5-6 and J is TRBJ2-7; D may be TRBD1 (6 bases). The CDR3 is 16 residues long. CDR1 is SGHDT and CDR2 is YYEEEE in the germline V gene. The V end was cut by 2 bases, the J end by 1 base, with 16 bases between. The CDR3 spells CASSFWGTGISYEQYF. For the CDR3, the DNA is TGTGCCAGCAGCTTCTGGGGCACAGGGATTTCCTACGAGCAGTACTTC.